These T cell receptor beta chains were read from a single sample in a study of blood T cells in healthy people across ages. TCRdb itself ran the 5' RACE reads through MiXCR, one entry per CDR3 protein. The data hold over a million distinct CDR3 sequences, with more than 35% observed a single time. Sequenced material: blood. The receptors were sampled from a woman in her sixties in good health. Each CDR3 is given with its conserved first and last residue. The order of the fields is J gene, clone size, V gene, D gene, CDR3 protein, CDR3 DNA. A D gene is named only where the DNA matches it firmly. Rows may omit the clone size; those that give it use once, few, many or a size class.

TRBJ1-5	NA	TRBV10-3	NA	CAISRGGESQPQHF	TGTGCCATCAGTCGAGGGGGGGAGTCTCAGCCCCAGCATTTT
TRBJ2-1	NA	TRBV10-3	TRBD2	CAGDNAGLAGGAYNEQFF	TGTGCCGGTGACAATGCGGGACTAGCGGGAGGTGCCTACAATGAGCAGTTCTTC
TRBJ2-3	few	TRBV28	TRBD1	CASSFPRQGSVTDTQYF	TGTGCCAGCAGTTTTCCCCGACAGGGCTCTGTCACAGATACGCAGTATTTT
TRBJ1-2	few	TRBV6-6	TRBD1	CASSWFTGGDGYTF	TGTGCCAGCAGTTGGTTCACAGGGGGCGATGGCTACACCTTC
TRBJ2-7	once	TRBV20-1	TRBD2	CSASPPEREGKAFF	TGCAGTGCTAGCCCCCCAGAGCGGGAGGGGAAGGCGTTCTTC
TRBJ2-3	NA	TRBV7-2	NA	CASSSWDTFTDTQYF	TGTGCCAGCAGCTCCTGGGACACTTTCACAGATACGCAGTATTTT
TRBJ2-5	NA	TRBV10-3	TRBD1	CAISEPDRGRTKDEQYF	TGTGCCATCAGTGAACCTGACAGGGGGCGAACTAAGGATGAGCAGTACTTC
TRBJ1-4	NA	TRBV9	TRBD1	CASSAGTGNEKLFF	TGTGCCAGCAGCGCGGGGACAGGGAATGAAAAACTGTTTTTT
TRBJ2-5	few	TRBV28	NA	CASSDPEGQETQYF	TGTGCCAGCAGCGATCCCGAGGGTCAAGAGACCCAGTACTTC
TRBJ2-1	few	TRBV11-3	NA	CASSKSDGYNEQFF	TGTGCCAGCAGCAAGAGTGACGGCTACAATGAGCAGTTCTTC
TRBJ2-7	NA	TRBV6-5	NA	CASSYSAGKVEQYF	TGTGCCAGCAGTTACTCGGCGGGCAAAGTCGAGCAGTACTTC
TRBJ2-3	NA	TRBV30	NA	CAWSVQAGSTDTQYF	TGTGCCTGGAGTGTACAGGCGGGAAGCACAGATACGCAGTATTTT
TRBJ1-2	NA	TRBV13	NA	CASSQNRANYGYTF	TGTGCCAGCAGCCAGAACAGAGCTAACTATGGCTACACCTTC
TRBJ1-5	NA	TRBV20-1	NA	CSGSEGRSNQPQHF	TGCAGTGGGTCTGAGGGGCGTAGCAATCAGCCCCAGCATTTT
TRBJ2-1	NA	TRBV7-2	NA	CASSVIWGNNEQFF	TGTGCCAGCAGCGTGATTTGGGGGAACAATGAGCAGTTCTTC
TRBJ1-1	NA	TRBV5-1	TRBD1	CASSPAGTGPTEAFF	TGCGCCAGCAGCCCAGCCGGGACAGGGCCTACTGAAGCTTTCTTT
TRBJ1-1	NA	TRBV29-1	TRBD1	CSVEERRDSGWRTEAFF	TGCAGCGTTGAAGAACGGAGGGACAGTGGGTGGAGGACTGAAGCTTTCTTT
TRBJ2-1	few	TRBV29-1	NA	CSVLMGSSSYNEQFF	TGCAGCGTTCTGATGGGTTCAAGCTCCTACAATGAGCAGTTCTTC
TRBJ2-1	NA	TRBV5-1	TRBD2	CASSPGTSNEQLF	TGCGCCAGCAGCCCCGGGACTAGCAATGAGCAGTTATTC
TRBJ2-4	NA	TRBV6-6	TRBD1	CASSHGGTGGNIQYF	TGTGCCAGCAGTCACGGGGGCACAGGGGGAAACATTCAGTACTTC
TRBJ1-6	NA	TRBV6-5	TRBD1	CASSSRQGSSYNSPLHF	TGTGCCAGCAGTTCCCGACAGGGAAGCTCCTATAATTCACCCCTCCACTTT
TRBJ1-4	NA	TRBV27	NA	CASSGHRDSTNEKLFF	TGTGCCAGCAGTGGCCACCGGGACTCAACTAATGAAAAACTGTTTTTT
TRBJ2-7	NA	TRBV7-8	TRBD2	CAVAGAQSYEQYF	TGTGCCGTAGCGGGAGCCCAGTCTTACGAGCAGTACTTC
TRBJ2-5	NA	TRBV25-1	NA	CASSDPIFHHHHEQYF	TGTGCCAGCAGTGACCCCATATTTCATCATCATCATGAGCAGTACTTC
TRBJ2-7	NA	TRBV5-4	TRBD1	CASSLDGTGFYEQYF	TGTGCCAGCAGCTTGGACGGGACAGGCTTTTACGAGCAGTACTTC
TRBJ2-3	NA	TRBV5-5	NA	CASSPTYRVGGDTQYF	TGTGCCAGCAGCCCAACCTACAGGGTCGGAGGAGATACGCAGTATTTT
TRBJ2-3	NA	TRBV7-6	NA	CASKTLVNFTDTQYF	TGTGCCAGCAAAACCCTTGTTAATTTCACAGATACGCAGTATTTT
TRBJ1-2	NA	TRBV12-3/TRBV12-4	NA	CASSLGMAGRNGYTF	TGTGCCAGCAGTTTAGGAATGGCAGGTCGGAATGGCTACACCTTC